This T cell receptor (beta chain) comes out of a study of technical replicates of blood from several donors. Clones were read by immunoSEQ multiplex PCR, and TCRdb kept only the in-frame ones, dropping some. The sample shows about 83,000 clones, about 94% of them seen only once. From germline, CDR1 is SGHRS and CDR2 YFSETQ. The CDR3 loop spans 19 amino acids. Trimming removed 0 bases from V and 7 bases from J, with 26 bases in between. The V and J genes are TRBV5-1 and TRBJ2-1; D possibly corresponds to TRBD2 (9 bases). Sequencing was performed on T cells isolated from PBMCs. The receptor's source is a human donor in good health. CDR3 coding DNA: TGCGCCAGCAGCTTGGGACCTCAGGGGGCGGCTAGCGGGACTAATGAGCAGTTCTTC. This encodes CASSLGPQGAASGTNEQFF.